The 23 T cell receptor beta chains below come from one sample, sequenced in a study of blood T cell repertoires in COVID-19. Measured with immunoSEQ multiplex PCR; TCRdb has only the in-frame clones, and not every one. This table holds around 57,000 clones, around 90% found once. The sequenced sample was peripheral blood. The receptors stem from a man in his forties or fifties with active COVID-19.

The chain joins TRBV11-2 to TRBJ1-3, with D hard to call. This CDR3 spans 13 amino acids. The V gene lost 0 bases and the J gene lost 4 bases, with 4 bases spanning the gap. The germline CDR1 and CDR2 sequences are SGHAT and FQNNGV. The CDR3 DNA reads as TGTGCCAGCAGCTTAGACCGGGGAAACACCATATATTTT. Protein sequence: CASSLDRGNTIYF.

The chain joins TRBV5-4 to TRBJ2-7; possible D gene TRBD2, 5 bases. The CDR3 loop spans 13 amino acids. The germline CDR1 and CDR2 sequences are SGHNT and YYREEE (reference sequence). Between the trimmed V and J ends, which lost 2 bases and 4 bases, there was a span of 10 bases. The CDR3: CASSFGRGYEQYF. The CDR3 DNA reads TGTGCCAGCAGCTTCGGACGGGGTTACGAGCAGTACTTC.

CDR3: CASGLVVRGGVAEAFF. In DNA, the CDR3 is TGTGCTAGTGGTTTGGTAGTCAGGGGCGGAGTGGCTGAAGCTTTCTTT. This sequence joins TRBV12-5 and TRBJ1-1, with a tentative D call TRBD1 (6 bases). The CDR3 has 16 amino acids. The ends were cut back, 0 bases at V and 6 bases at J, with 17 bases in the middle. Germline V gene data show CDR1 as LGHNT and CDR2 as FRNRAP.

This sequence joins TRBV18 and TRBJ2-1, with 7 bases that match TRBD1. Trimming at V came to 4 bases and at J to 4 bases, leaving 7 bases not matched to a gene. CDR1 and CDR2 (germline): KGHSH, LQKENI. CDR3 length equals 15 residues. CDR3 bases: TGTGCCAGCTCACGATCCGGGACAGATTACAATGAGCAGTTCTTC. It specifies CASSRSGTDYNEQFF.

The CDR3 DNA reads as TGTGCCAGCAGGGACAGGCTGAACACTGAAGCTTTCTTT. Its translation is CASRDRLNTEAFF. V and J are TRBV6-6 and TRBJ1-1; the match to TRBD1 covers 7 bases. V dropped 6 bases and J dropped 0; count of bases not matched to a gene: 1. Germline loops: CDR1 MNHNY, CDR2 SVGAGI (reference sequence). The CDR3 covers 13 residues.

The rearrangement uses TRBV11-2 and TRBJ1-1, with TRBD1 as a possible D gene (5 bases). V lost 5 bases and J 12 bases, leaving 13 bases between the germline ends. The germline CDR1 and CDR2 sequences are SGHAT and FQNNGV. This CDR3 spans 11 amino acids. CDR3 amino acids: CASSLGTDTFF. The CDR3 bases are TGTGCCAGCAGCCTAGGGACGGACACTTTCTTT.

The chain joins TRBV3-1 (or the pseudogene TRBV3-2) to TRBJ1-2; a weak D match, TRBD1 (6 bases). Trimming removed 0 bases from V and 4 bases from J, with 12 bases in between. This CDR3 has 15 amino acids. The germline gives CDR1 LGHDT, CDR2 YNNKEL (reference sequence). The CDR3 here is CASSQDEGGPYGYTF. The CDR3 bases are TGTGCCAGCAGCCAAGACGAGGGGGGGCCCTATGGCTACACCTTC.

This chain joins TRBV6-5 and TRBJ1-2, with 8 bases matching TRBD1. The trim removed 7 bases at V and 4 bases at J, leaving 8 bases unmatched. In germline, CDR1 is MNHEY, CDR2 SVGAGI. The CDR3 runs 14 residues. CDR3 in DNA: TGTGCCAGCACCGAAACTACAGGGGGCTATGGCTACACCTTC. Protein sequence: CASTETTGGYGYTF.

The rearrangement joins TRBV7-9 to TRBJ2-7; weak D call: TRBD2 (5 bases). Germline CDR1 SEHNR, CDR2 FQNEAQ (reference sequence). The CDR3 runs to 13 residues. Trimming removed 5 bases at V and 12 bases at J, with 20 bases between. For the CDR3, the DNA is TGTGCCAGCAGCCCCCTGGCACGGGAAAAGCTGTACTTC. Translation: CASSPLAREKLYF.

This clone was recorded a few times. The chain has TRBV4-1 and TRBJ1-2; 11 bases are shared with TRBD1. The V segment lost 0 bases and the J segment 2 bases; nucleotides outside the gene matches: 8. CDR3 length equals 18 residues. Germline V gene data show CDR1 as MGHRA and CDR2 as YSYEKL. The CDR3 protein is CASSQDQGQGVGNYGYTF. The CDR3 region has the DNA TGCGCCAGCAGCCAAGACCAGGGACAGGGGGTTGGAAACTATGGCTACACCTTC.

V is TRBV5-1 and J is TRBJ2-1; tentatively, D is TRBD1 (5 bases). V gave up 4 bases and J gave up 6 bases, with 20 bases separating them. Germline V gene data show CDR1 as SGHRS and CDR2 as YFSETQ. This CDR3 is built from 16 residues. This CDR3 is CASSPLVQGNPNEQFF. Here the CDR3 DNA reads TGCGCCAGCAGCCCCCTTGTTCAGGGCAACCCCAATGAGCAGTTCTTC.

The J gene is TRBJ2-3, the V gene TRBV9; D not resolved. The CDR3 has 11 amino acids. V shed 0 bases and J shed 7 bases, with 3 bases lying between them. Germline V gives CDR1 SGDLS, CDR2 YYNGEE. The CDR3 DNA sequence: TGTGCCAGCAGCGTAGCCAATACGCAGTATTTT. Its protein product is CASSVANTQYF.

The rearrangement links TRBV7-2 to TRBJ1-5; no clear D. The CDR3 covers 16 residues. Germline-derived CDR1 and CDR2 are SGHTA and FQGNSA. V lost 1 base and J lost 4, with 14 bases in between. The CDR3 reads CASSLGSLEVNQPQHF. In nucleotides, the CDR3 is TGTGCCAGCAGCTTAGGCAGTTTGGAGGTTAATCAGCCCCAGCATTTT.

V usage is TRBV5-1 and J usage is TRBJ2-7; D gene uncertain. Germline values: CDR1 SGHRS, CDR2 YFSETQ. Trimming removed 0 bases from V and 6 bases from J, with 16 bases in between. The CDR3 loop spans 15 amino acids. CDR3 nucleotide sequence: TGCGCCAGCAGCTTGGGCGCCCCTGGGCCTTTCGAGCAGTACTTC. It codes for CASSLGAPGPFEQYF.

The V gene is TRBV4-3, the J gene TRBJ1-3; D might be TRBD1 (5 bases). Germline loops: CDR1 LGHNA, CDR2 YSLEER. The length of the CDR3 is 17 residues. V lost 0 bases and J 0 bases, leaving 12 bases between the germline ends. The DNA for the CDR3 is TGCGCCAGCAGCCAAGATCTCCCAGGGCCCTCTGGAAACACCATATATTTT. Its translation: CASSQDLPGPSGNTIYF.

The chain has TRBV14 and TRBJ1-2, with a tentative D call TRBD1 (5 bases). V was clipped by 4 bases and J by 7 bases, with 25 bases between them. Germline-derived CDR1 and CDR2 are SGHDN and FVKESK. The CDR3 is 17 residues long. CDR3 residues: CASSPSLPPGMSSGYTF. The CDR3 nucleotides read TGTGCCAGCAGCCCGTCCCTACCCCCAGGGATGTCCTCTGGCTACACCTTC.

This chain connects TRBV28 to TRBJ2-1, with TRBD2 matching over 12 bases. The CDR3 is made up of 16 amino acids. V gave up 1 base and J gave up 5 bases; unmatched junction bases: 3. Germline V gene sequence: CDR1 MDHEN, CDR2 SYDVKM. CDR3 region: CASSLYRLAGDNEQFF. The CDR3 bases are TGTGCCAGCAGTTTATACAGACTAGCGGGGGACAATGAGCAGTTCTTC. Full variable domain (rest looked up from reference TRBV28 and TRBJ2-1): DVKVTQSSRYLVKRTGEKVFLECVQDMDHENMFWYRQDPGLGLRLIYFSYDVKMKEKGDIPEGYSVSREKKERFSLILESASTNQTSMYLCASSLYRLAGDNEQFFGPGTRLTVL.

The chain recombines TRBV5-1 with TRBJ2-7; no clear D gene. V was cut by 0 bases and J by 2 bases, with 6 bases left in between. This CDR3 spans 13 amino acids. Germline CDR1 is SGHRS and CDR2 is YFSETQ. Here the CDR3 reads CASSLAGTYEQYF. For the CDR3, the DNA is TGCGCCAGCAGCTTGGCGGGTACCTACGAGCAGTACTTC.

The rearrangement joins TRBV6-5 to TRBJ1-4; TRBD1 agrees at 8 bases. V lost 0 bases, J lost 7 bases, and 4 bases stayed unmatched. Looked up from germline, CDR1 is MNHEY and CDR2 is SVGAGI. The CDR3 runs 15 residues. The CDR3, as DNA: TGTGCCAGCAGTTACTCTGGGACAGGAGGTGAAAAACTGTTTTTT. Its translation: CASSYSGTGGEKLFF.

J is TRBJ1-2 and V is TRBV6-5; D is undetermined. Germline V gives CDR1 MNHEY, CDR2 SVGAGI. There are 15 residues in the CDR3. Trimming took off 0 bases at V and 7 bases at J, with 15 bases between the two ends. DNA for the CDR3: TGTGCCAGCAGTTACTCGACGGGAGGGCCGATTGGCTACACCTTC. Translation: CASSYSTGGPIGYTF.

The rearrangement joins TRBV9 to TRBJ1-1; 9 nucleotides agree with TRBD1. V shed 0 bases, J shed 4 bases, and the junction held 1 base outside the gene matches. The CDR3 runs 14 residues. Germline CDR1 is SGDLS and CDR2 is YYNGEE. CDR3 protein: CASSVGQGGTEAFF. Here the CDR3 DNA reads TGTGCCAGCAGCGTAGGACAGGGGGGCACTGAAGCTTTCTTT.

The chain combines TRBV7-2 with TRBJ2-4; 8 bases agree with TRBD2. The V gene's germline CDR1 is SGHTA and CDR2 FQGNSA. The CDR3 has 15 amino acids. The junction had 5 bases not matched to a gene; V was cut back by 7 bases and J by 0 bases. The CDR3: CASTFSGVAKNIQYF. CDR3 in DNA: TGTGCCAGCACCTTTAGCGGGGTAGCCAAAAACATTCAGTACTTC.

V and J are TRBV9 and TRBJ2-3; tentative D call: TRBD1 (6 bases). Germline CDR1 and CDR2: SGDLS and YYNGEE. This CDR3 is built from 15 residues. V dropped 5 bases and J dropped 0 bases, with 13 bases sitting between them. The CDR3 here is CASSLDRPSTDTQYF. The CDR3 DNA reads TGTGCCAGCAGTCTAGACAGGCCTAGCACAGATACGCAGTATTTT.